Below, 15 T cell receptor beta chains from the same sample are listed, as sequenced in a study of shared clonotypes between healthy human individuals. Measured with immunoSEQ multiplex PCR; TCRdb has only the in-frame clones, and not every one. The sample lists around 1.1 million clones; approximately 80% were seen once. The sample consisted of memory CD4+ T cells from PBMCs. The subset here: CD45RA-negative fraction. The receptors were sampled from a man younger than 35 in good health. Some clones in this sample may be carry-over from other donors' samples.

CDR3 bases: TGCGCCAGCAGTCAATACAGGCTTGGGGCCAAAAACATTCAGTACTTC. Protein product: CASSQYRLGAKNIQYF. The chain combines TRBV23-1 with TRBJ2-4, with D tentatively TRBD1 (5 bases). TRBV23-1 is labeled an ORF, and its function is uncertain. There are 16 residues in the CDR3. Trimming left V 1 base short and J 1 base short, with 11 bases between.

The genes are TRBV6-6 and TRBJ2-7; D call uncertain. V was pared by 2 bases and J by 7 bases, with 9 bases between. This CDR3 is 12 amino acids long. Germline CDR1 is MNHNY and CDR2 is SVGAGI (reference sequence). For the CDR3, the DNA is TGTGCCAGCAGTTACACGGGTCAAGAGCAGTACTTC. This encodes CASSYTGQEQYF.

This clone was counted only a few times. The chain carries TRBV29-1 and TRBJ2-1; no definite D call. V was trimmed by 8 bases and J by 3 bases, leaving 8 bases between them. This CDR3 contains 11 residues. Germline CDR1 reads SQVTM; CDR2 reads ANQGSEA. The CDR3 loop reads CSLSDYNEQFF. CDR3 nucleotide sequence: TGCAGCCTCTCAGACTACAATGAGCAGTTCTTC.

The J gene is TRBJ2-2, the V gene TRBV2; unclear D gene. Trimming cost V 4 bases and J 5 bases, with 14 bases left between them. Germline loops: CDR1 SNHLY, CDR2 FYNNEI. The CDR3 consists of 15 residues. CDR3 loop: CASSGPGGVTGELFF. The CDR3 DNA sequence: TGTGCCAGCAGTGGGCCGGGCGGAGTTACCGGGGAGCTGTTTTTT.

Only a few counts were recorded for this clone. CDR3 region: CASSLRRQIRTDTQYF. Written as DNA, the CDR3 is TGCGCCAGCAGCTTGCGCAGGCAAATTAGGACAGATACGCAGTATTTT. The chain is built from TRBV5-1 and TRBJ2-3; no clear D. V shed 1 base and J shed 3 bases, with 15 bases lying between them. The V gene's germline CDR1 is SGHRS and CDR2 YFSETQ. The CDR3 contains 16 residues. The complete variable domain, with remaining parts taken from reference TRBV5-1 and TRBJ2-3, reads KAGVTQTPRYLIKTRGQQVTLSCSPISGHRSVSWYQQTPGQGLQFLFEYFSETQRNKGNFPGRFSGRQFSNSRSEMNVSTLELGDSALYLCASSLRRQIRTDTQYFGPGTRLTVL.

V gene TRBV19 combines with J gene TRBJ1-2; unclear D gene. Trimming shortened V by 6 bases and J by 5 bases, and 16 bases separated the two germline ends. The CDR3 consists of 14 residues. The germline CDR1 and CDR2 sequences are LNHDA and SQIVND (reference sequence). The CDR3 here is CASSPMTRLYGYTF. The CDR3 DNA reads TGTGCCAGTAGCCCGATGACCCGGTTATATGGCTACACCTTC.

A note on this clone: A far larger clone is off by one base, so a read error is likely. The V call is TRBV30, the J call TRBJ1-5; a possible D gene is TRBD1 (5 bases). Per germline, CDR1 GTSNPN and CDR2 SVGIG (reference sequence). The CDR3 loop spans 14 amino acids. Here the CDR3 DNA reads TGTGCCTGGAGTGTCACGGGGGGTAATCAGACCCAGCATTTT. It specifies CAWSVTGGNQTQHF.

This clone was observed once. This chain joins TRBV21-1 and TRBJ1-1. TRBV21-1 is a listed pseudogene. There are 17 residues in the CDR3. CDR3 protein: CASSYPRLWVMNTEAFF. The DNA for the CDR3 is TGTGCCAGCAGCTACCCGAGGTTATGGGTAATGAACACTGAAGCTTTCTTT.

This chain uses TRBV10-3 with TRBJ2-5; TRBD1 matches at 8 bases. The CDR3 covers 14 residues. The trim removed 4 bases at V and 3 bases at J, leaving 4 bases unmatched. Germline values: CDR1 ENHRY, CDR2 SYGVKD. In nucleotides, the CDR3 is TGTGCCATCAGTGGGACAGGGTCCAAAGAGACCCAGTACTTC. It yields the protein CAISGTGSKETQYF.

A few counts support this clone. This chain connects TRBV7-3 to TRBJ1-1, with unresolved D. The CDR3 is made up of 13 amino acids. V was trimmed by 4 bases and J by 5 bases, leaving 11 bases between them. The germline CDR1 and CDR2 sequences are SGHTA and FQGTGA. DNA of the CDR3: TGTGCCAGCAGCTCCGCCCGGGAGACTGAAGCTTTCTTT. Its protein product is CASSSARETEAFF.

V gene TRBV9 combines with J gene TRBJ2-7; D possibly matches TRBD1 or TRBD2 (5 bases each). V dropped 3 bases and J dropped 2 bases, with 12 bases sitting between them. This CDR3 contains 14 residues. Germline V CDR1 and CDR2: SGDLS, YYNGEE. CDR3 in DNA: TGTGCCAGCAGCGATGGGACGACTCCCTACGAGCAGTACTTC. Translated: CASSDGTTPYEQYF. The variable domain in full, with the rest retrieved from reference TRBV9 and TRBJ2-7, is DSGVTQTPKHLITATGQRVTLRCSPRSGDLSVYWYQQSLDQGLQFLIQYYNGEERAKGNILERFSAQQFPDLHSELNLSSLELGDSALYFCASSDGTTPYEQYFGPGTRLTVT.

Worth noting for this clone: The same CDR3 can be traced to other DNA sequences in this sample. The chain employs TRBV11-2 and TRBJ2-7; possibly TRBD2 for D (5 bases). The V and J ends lost 0 bases and 6 bases respectively, with 9 bases between them. CDR1 and CDR2 from the germline V gene are SGHAT and FQNNGV. The CDR3 has 13 amino acids. CDR3 bases: TGTGCCAGCAGCTTAGATTGGAGGAGCGAGCAGTACTTC. Amino acid sequence: CASSLDWRSEQYF.

This clone was seen a handful of times. The V gene is TRBV7-3, the J gene TRBJ2-7; weak D call: TRBD2 (6 bases). Trimming shortened V by 1 base and J by 5 bases, and 15 bases separated the two germline ends. CDR1 is SGHTA and CDR2 is FQGTGA in the germline V gene. The CDR3 consists of 15 residues. CDR3 coding DNA: TGTGCCAGCAGCTTAAGGGGAGGAGGGGCCAACGAGCAGTACTTC. Protein sequence: CASSLRGGGANEQYF.

The chain combines TRBV14 with TRBJ1-4, with D uncertain. Germline values: CDR1 SGHDN, CDR2 FVKESK. The V end lost 0 bases, the J end lost 8 bases, and 13 bases lay between the germline ends. The length of the CDR3 is 15 residues. The CDR3 DNA reads TGTGCCAGCAGCCAAGATGGGCGCGCTTGGGAAAAACTGTTTTTT. Protein sequence: CASSQDGRAWEKLFF.

This clone was counted many times. This rearrangement joins TRBV4-2 to TRBJ2-7; maybe TRBD1 (6 bases). The V gene lost 1 base and the J gene lost 3 bases, with 10 bases spanning the gap. CDR1 LGHNA and CDR2 YNFKEQ come from the germline V gene. The CDR3 spans 14 residues. As DNA, the CDR3 is TGTGCCAGCAGCCAAGTATCAGGGGACTACGAGCAGTACTTC. It yields the protein CASSQVSGDYEQYF.